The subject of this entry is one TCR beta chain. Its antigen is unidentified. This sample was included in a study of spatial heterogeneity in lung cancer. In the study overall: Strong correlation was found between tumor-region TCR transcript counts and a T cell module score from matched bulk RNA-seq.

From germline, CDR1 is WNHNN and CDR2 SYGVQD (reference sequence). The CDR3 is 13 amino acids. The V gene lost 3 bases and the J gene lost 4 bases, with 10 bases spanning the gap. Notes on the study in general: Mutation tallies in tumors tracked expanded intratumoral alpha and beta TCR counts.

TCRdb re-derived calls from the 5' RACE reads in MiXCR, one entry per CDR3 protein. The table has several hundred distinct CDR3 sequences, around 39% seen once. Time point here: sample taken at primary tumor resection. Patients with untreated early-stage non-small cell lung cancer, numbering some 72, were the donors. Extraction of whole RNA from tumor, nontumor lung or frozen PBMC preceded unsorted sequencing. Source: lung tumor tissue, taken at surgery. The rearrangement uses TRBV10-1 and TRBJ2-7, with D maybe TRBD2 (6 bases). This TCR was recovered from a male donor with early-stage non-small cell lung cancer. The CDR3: CASSEGTLYEQYF. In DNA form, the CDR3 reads TGCGCCAGCAGTGAAGGGACTCTTTACGAGCAGTACTTC.